Below, 32 T cell receptor beta chains from the same sample are listed, as sequenced in a study of T-cell memory formation after mild COVID-19. Each CDR3 protein gets one entry after TCRdb re-called the 5' RACE reads with MiXCR. Among 350,000 to 450,000 distinct CDR3 sequences, roughly an eighth were seen once, and the ten largest hold less than 25%. Sequencing was performed on PBMCs or a T cell subset sorted from them (not recorded which). These TCRs come from a man aged 18 to 35 who had mild COVID-19 (a few samples of this study predate the infection). Cell type and time point are not known.

This clonotype was seen a handful of times. CDR3 bases: TGTGCCAGCAGCAAGACTAGCGACCCCTACAATGAGCAGTTCTTC. Protein sequence: CASSKTSDPYNEQFF. V and J are TRBV7-2 and TRBJ2-1, with 8 bases matching TRBD2. The length of the CDR3 is 15 residues. CDR1 is SGHTA, CDR2 FQGNSA, per germline. V lost 5 bases to trimming and J lost 2 bases; unmatched junction nucleotides: 5.

In its sample, this clonotype was seen a few times. The V gene is TRBV4-3, the J gene TRBJ1-2; D is undetermined. In germline, CDR1 is LGHNA, CDR2 YSLEER. V dropped 5 bases and J dropped 5 bases, with 12 bases sitting between them. The CDR3 is made up of 13 amino acids. The CDR3, as DNA: TGCGCCAGCAGCTCGTACGAGGGTTATGGCTACACCTTC. It yields the protein CASSSYEGYGYTF.

This clonotype was seen repeatedly, ten times or more. The V gene is TRBV29-1, the J gene TRBJ1-1; 10 bases agree with TRBD1. The germline V gene encodes CDR1 SQVTM and CDR2 ANQGSEA. This CDR3 region has 15 residues. Trimming at V came to 4 bases and at J to 0 bases, leaving 5 bases not matched to a gene. The CDR3 nucleotides are TGCAGCGTTGTTGGGACAGGGGACTTGAACACTGAAGCTTTCTTT. Residues: CSVVGTGDLNTEAFF.

In DNA, the CDR3 is TGTGCTAGTGGTTTGGTACAGGAGAGGAGGCCCCAGCATTTT. Protein product: CASGLVQERRPQHF. This chain links TRBV12-5 with TRBJ1-5; D might be TRBD1 (5 bases). The CDR3 is made up of 14 amino acids. Looked up from germline, CDR1 is LGHNT and CDR2 is FRNRAP. Trimming pared 0 bases from V and 9 bases from J, leaving 12 bases between.

A few counts support this clonotype. The chain recombines TRBV7-3 with TRBJ2-2, with 7 bases matching TRBD2. The germline V gene has CDR1 SGHTA and CDR2 FQGTGA. The CDR3 spans 14 residues. Trimming at V came to 3 bases and at J to 6 bases, leaving 4 bases not matched to a gene. The CDR3 protein is CASSFGGMAGELFF. In DNA, the CDR3 is TGTGCCAGCAGCTTCGGGGGGATGGCCGGGGAGCTGTTTTTT.

This clonotype appeared a few times. The gene calls are TRBV20-1 and TRBJ2-1, with D perhaps TRBD2 (7 bases). Germline lookup yields CDR1 DFQATT and CDR2 SNEGSKA (reference sequence). V was trimmed by 6 bases and J by 8 bases, leaving 23 bases between them. There are 15 residues in the CDR3. CDR3 DNA: TGCAGTGCGGTACCTCCCCGGGGGGCGGTGGATGAGCAGTTCTTC. Amino acid sequence: CSAVPPRGAVDEQFF.

The rearrangement joins TRBV6-5 to TRBJ1-1; 7 positions match TRBD1. Germline assignment: CDR1 MNHEY and CDR2 SVGAGI. CDR3 size: 14 residues. Germline trimming cut 6 bases from V and 4 bases from J; bases unmatched to any gene: 8. The CDR3 protein is CASRPVPGGTEAFF. The CDR3 coding sequence is TGTGCCAGCAGGCCCGTTCCAGGGGGCACTGAAGCTTTCTTT.

This clonotype was recorded at least ten times. The chain carries TRBV11-2 and TRBJ2-3, with D perhaps TRBD1 (5 bases). Trimming shortened V by 5 bases and J by 2 bases, and 14 bases separated the two germline ends. Looked up from germline, CDR1 is SGHAT and CDR2 is FQNNGV. The CDR3 extends over 15 amino acids. For the CDR3, the DNA is TGTGCCAGCAGCCTACCGACAGCTATCACAGATACGCAGTATTTT. It encodes CASSLPTAITDTQYF.

This clonotype was seen only a few times. The chain uses TRBV5-1 and TRBJ2-5, with 7 bases identical to TRBD2. The germline V gene has CDR1 SGHRS and CDR2 YFSETQ. This CDR3 is 14 amino acids long. The J segment lost 9 bases and the V segment lost 4 bases, leaving 12 bases of the junction unmatched. The chain's CDR3 is CASSPETSLGAQYF. In DNA, the CDR3 is TGCGCCAGCAGCCCAGAGACTAGCTTGGGGGCCCAGTACTTC. Using reference TRBV5-1 and TRBJ2-5 for the parts outside the CDR3, the full variable domain is KAGVTQTPRYLIKTRGQQVTLSCSPISGHRSVSWYQQTPGQGLQFLFEYFSETQRNKGNFPGRFSGRQFSNSRSEMNVSTLELGDSALYLCASSPETSLGAQYFGPGTRLLVL.

There are many counts of this clonotype. CDR3 sequence (DNA): TGTGCCAGCGGGGCCCTAGGACCGTCTGGGGCTTTCTTT. It specifies CASGALGPSGAFF. The V gene is TRBV27, the J gene TRBJ1-1; perhaps TRBD1 as D (5 bases). The CDR3 covers 13 residues. Germline values: CDR1 MNHEY, CDR2 SMNVEV (reference sequence). Trimming left V 8 bases short and J 11 bases short, with 21 bases between.

The chain employs TRBV25-1 and TRBJ2-2, with a weak D call TRBD2 (5 bases). The CDR3 is 12 amino acids. Germline CDR1 is MGHDK and CDR2 is SYGVNS. CDR3 in amino acids: CAMSEDSGELFF. The DNA for the CDR3 is TGTGCAATGTCGGAGGACTCCGGGGAGCTGTTTTTT.

V is TRBV5-1 and J is TRBJ1-1; D is possibly TRBD1 (6 bases). V lost 3 bases and J lost 5, with 14 bases in between. Germline V CDR1 and CDR2: SGHRS, YFSETQ. The CDR3 contains 14 residues. The DNA for the CDR3 is TGCGCCAGCAGCTCCTACAGGGCAAGTACTGAAGCTTTCTTT. It is translated as CASSSYRASTEAFF.

The gene calls are TRBV5-1 and TRBJ1-1, with 9 bases identical to TRBD1. The CDR3 covers 16 residues. Germline values: CDR1 SGHRS, CDR2 YFSETQ. V was pared by 6 bases and J by 6 bases, with 15 bases of the junction left unmatched. The CDR3 protein is CASTQFSGQGNSEAFF. The CDR3 DNA is TGCGCCAGCACCCAATTCTCGGGACAGGGTAACTCTGAAGCTTTCTTT.

This chain joins TRBV20-1 and TRBJ2-7; D possibly corresponds to TRBD1 (6 bases). CDR1 and CDR2 from the germline V gene are DFQATT and SNEGSKA (reference sequence). V lost 0 bases, J lost 5 bases, and 17 bases lay in between. The CDR3 length is 15 residues. CDR3 DNA sequence: TGCAGTGCTAGAGACGGGTATACAGGGAAAGACGAGCAGTACTTC. Translating gives CSARDGYTGKDEQYF.

Concerning this clonotype: A much more abundant neighbour one base away suggests this may be a read error. The V gene is TRBV7-2, the J gene TRBJ2-1, with D possibly matching TRBD1 (6 bases). The V gene's germline CDR1 is SGHTA and CDR2 FQGNSA. The CDR3 is 14 amino acids. With 5 bases removed from V and 9 bases from J, the gap between germline ends came to 17 bases. The CDR3 loop reads CASSTSVGAGEQFF. Here the CDR3 DNA reads TGTGCCAGCAGCACCAGCGTGGGGGCCGGTGAGCAGTTCTTC.

This clonotype showed up many times. The CDR3 nucleotides are TGTGCCAGCAGCCAAGACCCGCCACAGGGTCTAGCCAAAAACATTCAGTACTTC. It encodes CASSQDPPQGLAKNIQYF. The chain carries TRBV4-2 and TRBJ2-4; D may be TRBD1 (6 bases). Trimming took 0 bases from V and 0 from J, leaving 15 bases between them. CDR1 and CDR2 (germline): LGHNA, YNFKEQ. CDR3 length: 18 amino acids.

The chain has TRBV5-6 and TRBJ1-2; D remains ambiguous. With 0 bases removed from V and 5 bases from J, the gap between germline ends came to 5 bases. This CDR3 contains 12 residues. The germline CDR1 and CDR2 sequences are SGHDT and YYEEEE. The CDR3 loop is CASSLEEYGYTF. The CDR3 coding sequence is TGTGCCAGCAGCTTGGAAGAGTATGGCTACACCTTC.

The chain links TRBV19 to TRBJ2-7; 10 bases match TRBD1. J lost 2 bases, V lost 5 bases, and 9 bases had no gene match. The V gene's germline CDR1 is LNHDA and CDR2 SQIVND (reference sequence). The CDR3 loop spans 16 amino acids. The CDR3 protein is CASSVRDRGSPYEQYF. CDR3 bases: TGTGCCAGTAGTGTCCGGGACAGGGGATCCCCCTACGAGCAGTACTTC.

CDR3 sequence reads: CASSLNRNEAFF. CDR3 sequence (DNA): TGTGCCAGCAGCTTGAACCGTAACGAAGCTTTCTTT. J is TRBJ1-1 and V is TRBV5-6; D ambiguous. Trimming stripped 1 base from V and 8 bases from J, with 9 bases between. Germline V gene data show CDR1 as SGHDT and CDR2 as YYEEEE. The CDR3 covers 12 residues.

This clonotype was seen ten or more times. The CDR3 loop is CASSLRGSGGALSGTQYF. In DNA form, the CDR3 reads TGTGCCAGCAGCTTGAGGGGAAGCGGGGGGGCTTTATCGGGTACGCAGTATTTT. The genes are TRBV7-8 and TRBJ2-3, with 10 bases fitting TRBD2. The CDR3 is made up of 18 amino acids. J gave up 8 bases and V 3 bases, and 17 bases lay outside the gene matches. Germline V lookup: CDR1 SGHVS, CDR2 FQNEAQ. Full variable domain (missing parts from reference TRBV7-8 and TRBJ2-3): GAGVSQSPRYKVAKRGQDVALRCDPISGHVSLFWYQQALGQGPEFLTYFQNEAQLDKSGLPSDRFFAERPEGSVSTLKIQRTQQEDSAVYLCASSLRGSGGALSGTQYFGPGTRLTVL.

This clonotype was seen only a few times. This rearrangement joins TRBV14 to TRBJ1-1; D is possibly TRBD1 (5 bases). Germline V gene lookup returns CDR1 SGHDN and CDR2 FVKESK. V was pared by 6 bases and J by 0 bases, with 17 bases between. The CDR3 consists of 16 residues. The CDR3 nucleotides are TGTGCCAGCAGGGCATCTCCGGGACGGATGAACACTGAAGCTTTCTTT. Its protein is CASRASPGRMNTEAFF.

V usage is TRBV6-2 or TRBV6-3 and J usage is TRBJ2-1; D is possibly TRBD2 (5 bases). The CDR3 sequence is 13 residues long. Trimming left V 6 bases short and J 8 bases short, with 14 bases between. Germline lookup yields CDR1 MNHEY and CDR2 SVGEGT. CDR3 DNA: TGTGCCAGCAGCTCCTGGGTCGGGGATGAGCAGTTCTTC. Amino acids: CASSSWVGDEQFF.

The chain carries TRBV6-2 or TRBV6-3 and TRBJ2-1; D is undetermined. With 0 bases removed from V and 5 bases from J, the gap between germline ends came to 17 bases. The V gene's germline CDR1 is MNHEY and CDR2 SVGEGT. CDR3 length equals 17 residues. In DNA form, the CDR3 reads TGTGCCAGCAGTTACTCGATACGGGTAGCACGAGACAATGAGCAGTTCTTC. It specifies CASSYSIRVARDNEQFF.

The sample holds a few counts of this clonotype. The chain combines TRBV6-5 with TRBJ2-5, with 11 bases that match TRBD2. The CDR3 totals 18 residues. J gave up 4 bases and V 2 bases, and 12 bases lay outside the gene matches. Per the germline V gene, CDR1 is MNHEY and CDR2 is SVGAGI. This CDR3 reads CASSYRTASGGPGETQYF. The CDR3 DNA is TGTGCCAGCAGTTACCGTACCGCTAGCGGGGGGCCGGGAGAGACCCAGTACTTC.

The genes are TRBV7-6 and TRBJ1-1, with 7 bases matching TRBD1. CDR1 is SGHVS, CDR2 FNYEAQ, per germline. V was pared by 5 bases and J by 3 bases, with 9 bases of the junction left unmatched. The CDR3 covers 15 residues. CDR3 region: CASSPADRADTEAFF. The CDR3 DNA sequence: TGTGCCAGCAGCCCCGCCGACAGGGCGGACACTGAAGCTTTCTTT. The full variable domain, in which reference TRBV7-6 and TRBJ1-1 provide the parts outside the CDR3, is GAGVSQSPRYKVTKRGQDVALRCDPISGHVSLYWYRQALGQGPEFLTYFNYEAQQDKSGLPNDRFSAERPEGSISTLTIQRTEQRDSAMYRCASSPADRADTEAFFGQGTRLTVV.

This clonotype has just a few counts. The genes are TRBV3-1 and TRBJ1-5; 10 nucleotides agree with TRBD1. Germline CDR1 LGHDT, CDR2 YNNKEL (reference sequence). The CDR3 sequence is 17 residues long. J gave up 0 bases and V 5 bases, and 7 bases lay outside the gene matches. The CDR3 nucleotides are TGTGCCAGCAGCGCGGGACAGGGGCCATATAGCAATCAGCCCCAGCATTTT. It codes for CASSAGQGPYSNQPQHF.

The CDR3 bases are TGTGCCAGCGGGCAGGGGCGTTCACCCCTCCACTTT. Its protein is CASGQGRSPLHF. The genes are TRBV6-2 or TRBV6-3 and TRBJ1-6; weak D call: TRBD1 (6 bases). Germline lookup yields CDR1 MNHEY and CDR2 SVGEGT. There are 12 residues in the CDR3. Trimming cost V 8 bases and J 9 bases, with 11 bases left between them.

V gene TRBV7-9 combines with J gene TRBJ2-3; D call uncertain. V lost 5 bases to trimming and J lost 2 bases, with 11 bases between them. Germline CDR1 is SEHNR and CDR2 is FQNEAQ (reference sequence). The CDR3 consists of 14 residues. The CDR3 loop reads CASSDGEFTDTQYF. For the CDR3, the DNA is TGTGCCAGCAGCGACGGAGAGTTCACAGATACGCAGTATTTT.

This clonotype has only a few counts. The chain recombines TRBV7-2 with TRBJ2-3, with D unresolved. V lost 0 bases and J 2 bases, leaving 6 bases between the germline ends. The CDR3 spans 14 residues. Germline lookup yields CDR1 SGHTA and CDR2 FQGNSA. The CDR3 DNA sequence: TGTGCCAGCAGCTTAGCACCGCACACAGATACGCAGTATTTT. The encoded protein is CASSLAPHTDTQYF.

This clonotype showed up just a few times. The gene calls are TRBV25-1 and TRBJ2-2; 9 bases align to TRBD1. The germline CDR1 and CDR2 sequences are MGHDK and SYGVNS. Unmatched junction bases numbered 4, after V lost 6 bases and J lost 8 bases. The CDR3 consists of 13 residues. The CDR3, as DNA: TGTGCCAGCAGACAGGGGGCAGAAGGGGAGCTGTTTTTT. Translation gives CASRQGAEGELFF.

This clonotype was recorded a few times. CDR3 loop: CASSPGGSEQYF. In DNA form, the CDR3 reads TGTGCCAGCAGCCCCGGCGGGTCTGAGCAGTACTTC. The V call is TRBV6-5, the J call TRBJ2-7, with a possible D match to TRBD2 (5 bases). The CDR3 loop spans 12 amino acids. V lost 6 bases to trimming and J lost 7 bases, with 13 bases between them. Germline CDR1 reads MNHEY; CDR2 reads SVGAGI.

This clonotype showed up just a few times. The gene calls are TRBV9 and TRBJ2-3, with 8 positions matching TRBD2. CDR3 length equals 18 residues. V shed 3 bases, J shed 0 bases, and the junction held 12 bases outside the gene matches. Germline assignment: CDR1 SGDLS and CDR2 YYNGEE. In DNA form, the CDR3 reads TGTGCCAGCAGCGCCCCAAGCGTACGGGGGGGCAGCACAGATACGCAGTATTTT. Residues: CASSAPSVRGGSTDTQYF.